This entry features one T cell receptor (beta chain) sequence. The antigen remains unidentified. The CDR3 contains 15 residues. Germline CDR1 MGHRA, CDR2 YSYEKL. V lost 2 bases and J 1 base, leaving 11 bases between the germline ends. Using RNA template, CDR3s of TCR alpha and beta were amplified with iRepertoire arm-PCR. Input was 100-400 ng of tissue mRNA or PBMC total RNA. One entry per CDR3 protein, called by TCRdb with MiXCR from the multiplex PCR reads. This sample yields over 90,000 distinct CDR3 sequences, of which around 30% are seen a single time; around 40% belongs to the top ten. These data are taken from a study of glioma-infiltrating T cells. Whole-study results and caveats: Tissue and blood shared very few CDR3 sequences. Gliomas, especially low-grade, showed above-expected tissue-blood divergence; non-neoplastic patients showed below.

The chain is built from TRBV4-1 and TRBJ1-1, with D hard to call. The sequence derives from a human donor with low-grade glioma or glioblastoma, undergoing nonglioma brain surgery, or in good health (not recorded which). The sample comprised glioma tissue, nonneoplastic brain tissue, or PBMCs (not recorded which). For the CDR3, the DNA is TGCGCCAGCAGCCAAATCCGCGGGAGGAACACTGAAGCTTTCTTT. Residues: CASSQIRGRNTEAFF.